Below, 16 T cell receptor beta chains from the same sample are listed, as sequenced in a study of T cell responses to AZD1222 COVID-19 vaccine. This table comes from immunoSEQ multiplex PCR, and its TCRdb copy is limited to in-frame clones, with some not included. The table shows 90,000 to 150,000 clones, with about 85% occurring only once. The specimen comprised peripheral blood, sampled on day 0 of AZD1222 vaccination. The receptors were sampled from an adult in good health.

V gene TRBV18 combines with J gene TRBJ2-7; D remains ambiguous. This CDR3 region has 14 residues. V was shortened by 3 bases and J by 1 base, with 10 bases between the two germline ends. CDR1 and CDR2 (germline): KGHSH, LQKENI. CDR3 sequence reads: CASSPSPPSYEQYF. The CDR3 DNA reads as TGTGCCAGCTCACCGTCCCCGCCATCCTACGAGCAGTACTTC. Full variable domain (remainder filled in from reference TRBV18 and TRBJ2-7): NAGVMQNPRHLVRRRGQEARLRCSPMKGHSHVYWYRQLPEEGLKFMVYLQKENIIDESGMPKERFSAEFPKEGPSILRIQQVVRGDSAAYFCASSPSPPSYEQYFGPGTRLTVT.

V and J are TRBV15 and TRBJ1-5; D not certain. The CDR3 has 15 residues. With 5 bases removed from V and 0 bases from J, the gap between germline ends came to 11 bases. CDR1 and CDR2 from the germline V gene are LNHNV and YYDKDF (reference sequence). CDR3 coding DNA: TGTGCCACCAGCCATGACACAATTAGCAATCAGCCCCAGCATTTT. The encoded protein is CATSHDTISNQPQHF.

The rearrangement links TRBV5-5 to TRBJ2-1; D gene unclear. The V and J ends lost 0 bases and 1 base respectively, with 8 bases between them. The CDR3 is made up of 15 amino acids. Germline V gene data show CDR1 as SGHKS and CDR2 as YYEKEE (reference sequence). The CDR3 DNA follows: TGTGCCAGCAGCTTGGGGGCACAGTCCTACAATGAGCAGTTCTTC. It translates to CASSLGAQSYNEQFF.

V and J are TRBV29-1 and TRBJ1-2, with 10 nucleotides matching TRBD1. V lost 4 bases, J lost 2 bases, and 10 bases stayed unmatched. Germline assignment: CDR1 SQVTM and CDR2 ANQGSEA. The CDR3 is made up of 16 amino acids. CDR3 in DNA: TGCAGCGTTGCTTCTAGAGTGGGACAGGGGAACTATGGCTACACCTTC. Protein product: CSVASRVGQGNYGYTF.

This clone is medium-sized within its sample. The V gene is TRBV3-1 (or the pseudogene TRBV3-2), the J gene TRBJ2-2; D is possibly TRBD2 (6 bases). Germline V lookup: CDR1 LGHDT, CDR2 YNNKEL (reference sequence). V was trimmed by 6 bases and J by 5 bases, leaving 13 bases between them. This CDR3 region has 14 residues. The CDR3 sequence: CASRSGVETGELFF. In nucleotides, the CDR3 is TGTGCCAGCAGATCGGGGGTAGAGACCGGGGAGCTGTTTTTT.

The CDR3, as DNA: TGTGCCAGCAGCCAAGGGACAGGGAACGAGCAGTACTTC. This gives the protein CASSQGTGNEQYF. This chain joins TRBV3-1 (or the pseudogene TRBV3-2) and TRBJ2-7, with 8 bases lining up with TRBD1. J was trimmed by 5 bases and V by 1 base; bases with no gene match: 1. CDR3 length: 13 amino acids. CDR1 is LGHDT, CDR2 YNNKEL, per germline (reference sequence).

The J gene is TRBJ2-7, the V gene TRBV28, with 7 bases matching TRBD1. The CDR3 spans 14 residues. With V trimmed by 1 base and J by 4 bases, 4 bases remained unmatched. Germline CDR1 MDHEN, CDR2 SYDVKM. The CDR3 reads CASSLSGTDYEQYF. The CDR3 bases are TGTGCCAGCAGTTTATCTGGGACAGATTACGAGCAGTACTTC.

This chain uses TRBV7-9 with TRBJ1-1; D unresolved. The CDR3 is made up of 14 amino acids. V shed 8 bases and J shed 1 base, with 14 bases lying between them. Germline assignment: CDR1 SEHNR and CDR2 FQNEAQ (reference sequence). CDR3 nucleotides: TGTGCCAGCCACCCCGGGGATACGAACACTGAAGCTTTCTTT. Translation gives CASHPGDTNTEAFF.

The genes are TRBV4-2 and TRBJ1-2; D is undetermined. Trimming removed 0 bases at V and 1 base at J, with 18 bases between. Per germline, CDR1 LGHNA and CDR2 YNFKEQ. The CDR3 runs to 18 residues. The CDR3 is CASSQDRNTKTVNYGYTF. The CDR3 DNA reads TGTGCCAGCAGCCAAGATAGGAACACCAAAACGGTTAACTATGGCTACACCTTC.

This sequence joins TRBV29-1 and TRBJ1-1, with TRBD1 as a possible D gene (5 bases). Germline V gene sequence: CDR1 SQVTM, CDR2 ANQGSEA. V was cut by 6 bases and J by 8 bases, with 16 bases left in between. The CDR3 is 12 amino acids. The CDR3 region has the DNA TGCAGCGTGAGCCCTCTGGGGCGGGAAGCTTTCTTT. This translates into CSVSPLGREAFF.

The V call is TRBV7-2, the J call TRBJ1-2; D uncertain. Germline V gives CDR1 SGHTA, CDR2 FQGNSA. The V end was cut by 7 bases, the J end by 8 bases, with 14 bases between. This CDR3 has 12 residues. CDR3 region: CASILVVGGYTF. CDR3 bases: TGTGCCAGCATCCTAGTGGTGGGGGGCTACACCTTC.

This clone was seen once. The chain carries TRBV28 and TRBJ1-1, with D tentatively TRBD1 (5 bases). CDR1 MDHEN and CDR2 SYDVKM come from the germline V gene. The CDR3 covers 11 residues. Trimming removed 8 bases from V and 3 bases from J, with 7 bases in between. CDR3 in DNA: TGTGCCAGCGGGGCGGACACTGAAGCTTTCTTT. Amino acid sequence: CASGADTEAFF.

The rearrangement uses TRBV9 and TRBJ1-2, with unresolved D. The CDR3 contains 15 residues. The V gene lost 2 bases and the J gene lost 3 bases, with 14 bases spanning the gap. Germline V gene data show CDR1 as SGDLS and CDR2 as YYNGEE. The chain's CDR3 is CASSVAPENYYGYTF. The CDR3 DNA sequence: TGTGCCAGCAGCGTCGCCCCCGAAAATTACTATGGCTACACCTTC.

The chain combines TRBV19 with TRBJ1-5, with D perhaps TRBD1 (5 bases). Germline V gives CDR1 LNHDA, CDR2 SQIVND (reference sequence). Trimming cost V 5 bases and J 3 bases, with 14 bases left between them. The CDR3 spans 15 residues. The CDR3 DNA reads TGTGCCAGTAGTGTAACCGGGACCTACAATCAGCCCCAGCATTTT. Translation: CASSVTGTYNQPQHF.

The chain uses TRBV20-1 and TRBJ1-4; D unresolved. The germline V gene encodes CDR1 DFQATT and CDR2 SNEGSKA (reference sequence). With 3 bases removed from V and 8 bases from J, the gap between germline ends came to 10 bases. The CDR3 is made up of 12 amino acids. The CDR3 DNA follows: TGCAGTGCTAGTAGGGTTCGGGAAAAACTGTTTTTT. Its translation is CSASRVREKLFF.

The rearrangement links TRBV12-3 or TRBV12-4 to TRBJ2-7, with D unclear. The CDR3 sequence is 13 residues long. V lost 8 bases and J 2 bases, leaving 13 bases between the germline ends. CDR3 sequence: CASSPHVTYEQYF. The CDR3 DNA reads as TGTGCCAGCTCCCCTCACGTAACCTACGAGCAGTACTTC.